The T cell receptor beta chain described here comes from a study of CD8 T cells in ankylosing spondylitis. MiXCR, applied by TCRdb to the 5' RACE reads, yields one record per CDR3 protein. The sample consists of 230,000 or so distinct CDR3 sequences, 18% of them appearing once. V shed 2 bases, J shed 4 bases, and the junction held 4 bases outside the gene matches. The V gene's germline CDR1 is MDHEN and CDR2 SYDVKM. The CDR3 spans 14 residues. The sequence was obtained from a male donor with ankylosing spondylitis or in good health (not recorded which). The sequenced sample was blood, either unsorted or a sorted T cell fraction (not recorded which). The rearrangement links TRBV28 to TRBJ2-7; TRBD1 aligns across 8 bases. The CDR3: CASSLAGQVYEQYF. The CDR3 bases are TGTGCCAGCAGTTTAGCGGGACAGGTTTACGAGCAGTACTTC.